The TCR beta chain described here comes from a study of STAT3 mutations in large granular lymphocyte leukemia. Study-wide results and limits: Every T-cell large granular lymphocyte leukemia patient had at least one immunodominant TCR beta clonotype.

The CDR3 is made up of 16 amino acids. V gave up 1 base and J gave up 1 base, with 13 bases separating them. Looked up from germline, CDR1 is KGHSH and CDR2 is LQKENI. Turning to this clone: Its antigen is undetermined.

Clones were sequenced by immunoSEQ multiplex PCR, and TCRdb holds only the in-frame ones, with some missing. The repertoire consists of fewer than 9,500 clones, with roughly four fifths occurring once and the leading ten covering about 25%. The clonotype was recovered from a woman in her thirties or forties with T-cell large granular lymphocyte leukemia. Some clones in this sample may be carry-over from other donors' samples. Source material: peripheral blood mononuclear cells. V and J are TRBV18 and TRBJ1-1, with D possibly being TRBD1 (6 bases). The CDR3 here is CASSPQTGRSNTEAFF. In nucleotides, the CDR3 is TGTGCCAGCTCACCACAAACAGGGAGGTCGAACACTGAAGCTTTCTTT.